This TCR beta chain is drawn from a study of blood T cells in healthy people across ages. The authors ran a second PCR of roughly 7 to 11 cycles using a sample-barcoded 5' primer and a J-beta primer mix. TCRdb re-analysed the 5' RACE reads in MiXCR, keeping a single row per CDR3 protein. In the table there are roughly 860,000 distinct CDR3 sequences, approximately 59% of which are singletons. Germline V lookup: CDR1 LNHDA, CDR2 SQIVND (reference sequence). V gave up 6 bases and J gave up 9 bases, with 22 bases separating them. This CDR3 has 15 residues. This sequence originates from a man aged 25 to 40 in good health. The V call is TRBV19, the J call TRBJ2-3, with D tentatively TRBD1 (5 bases). Source material: blood. CDR3 region: CASSPRAQGSRTQYF. The DNA for the CDR3 is TGTGCCAGTAGCCCACGGGCCCAGGGTTCTCGCACGCAGTATTTT.